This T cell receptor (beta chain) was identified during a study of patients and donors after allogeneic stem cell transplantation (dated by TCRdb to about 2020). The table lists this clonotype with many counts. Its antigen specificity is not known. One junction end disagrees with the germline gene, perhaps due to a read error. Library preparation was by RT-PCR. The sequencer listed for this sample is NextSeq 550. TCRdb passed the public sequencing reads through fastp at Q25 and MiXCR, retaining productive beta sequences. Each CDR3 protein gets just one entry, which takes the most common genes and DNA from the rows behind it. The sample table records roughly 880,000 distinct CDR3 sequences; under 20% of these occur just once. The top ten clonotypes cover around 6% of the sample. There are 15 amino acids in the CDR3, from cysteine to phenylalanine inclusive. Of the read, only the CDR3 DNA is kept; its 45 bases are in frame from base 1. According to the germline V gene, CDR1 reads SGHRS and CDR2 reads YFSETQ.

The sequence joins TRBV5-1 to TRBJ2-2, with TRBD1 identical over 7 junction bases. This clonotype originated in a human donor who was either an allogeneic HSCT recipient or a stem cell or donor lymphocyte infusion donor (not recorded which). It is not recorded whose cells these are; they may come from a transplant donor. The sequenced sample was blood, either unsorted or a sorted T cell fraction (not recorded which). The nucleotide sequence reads TGTGCCAGCAGCCCGGGGACAGTGAACACCGGGGAGCTGTTTTTT. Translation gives CASSPGTVNTGELFF.